This TCR beta chain came from a study of blood T cell repertoires in COVID-19. At the level of the study: The origin of the acute and convalescent COVID-19 samples was the United States, Italy and Spain. T cells, B-cell-depleted T cells, or PBMCs supplied cDNA or gDNA.

Authors' methods: Amplification with reference gene primers provided the estimates of nucleated cell counts. Some clones are missing from TCRdb's copy, which holds only in-frame ones; the method was immunoSEQ multiplex PCR. V, J and clone size are those of that table, while D and trimming were read from the DNA. Of around 99,000 clones listed, around 81% are singletons. Looked up from germline, CDR1 is SEHNR and CDR2 is FQNEAQ (reference sequence). The CDR3 is 18 amino acids. The germline V and J ends were trimmed by 5 bases and 2 bases, with 22 bases remaining between them. Material for sequencing was peripheral blood. The chain uses TRBV7-9 and TRBJ1-3; D possibly corresponds to TRBD1 (6 bases). The receptor was derived from a human donor in a cohort sampled during active or convalescent COVID-19. CDR3 region: CASSIIYWTDGTGNTIYF. CDR3 DNA: TGTGCCAGCAGCATCATTTACTGGACAGATGGGACTGGAAACACCATATATTTT.